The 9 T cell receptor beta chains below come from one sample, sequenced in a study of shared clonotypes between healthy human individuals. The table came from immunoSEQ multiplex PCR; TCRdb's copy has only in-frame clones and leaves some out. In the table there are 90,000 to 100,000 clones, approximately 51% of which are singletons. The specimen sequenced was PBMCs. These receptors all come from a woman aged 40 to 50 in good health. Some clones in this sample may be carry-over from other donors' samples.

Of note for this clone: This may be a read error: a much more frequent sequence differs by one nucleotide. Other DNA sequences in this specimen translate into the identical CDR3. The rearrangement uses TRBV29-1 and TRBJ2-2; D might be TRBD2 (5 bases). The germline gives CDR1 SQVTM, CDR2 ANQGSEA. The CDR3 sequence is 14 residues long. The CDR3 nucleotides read TGCAGCGCGGCTGTGGGTCCGAACACCGGGGAGCTGTTCTTT. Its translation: CSAAVGPNTGELFF.

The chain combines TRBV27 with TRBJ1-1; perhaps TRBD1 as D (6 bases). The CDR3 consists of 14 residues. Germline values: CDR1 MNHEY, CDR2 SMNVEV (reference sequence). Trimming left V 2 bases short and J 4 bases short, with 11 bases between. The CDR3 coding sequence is TGTGCCAGCAGTTTACTAGGGGGAGGCACTGAAGCTTTCTTT. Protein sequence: CASSLLGGGTEAFF.

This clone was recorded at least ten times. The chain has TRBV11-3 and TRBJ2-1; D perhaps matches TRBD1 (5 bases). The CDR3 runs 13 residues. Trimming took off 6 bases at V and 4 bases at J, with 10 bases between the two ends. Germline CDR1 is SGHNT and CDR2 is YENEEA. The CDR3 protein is CASSRGGYNEQFF. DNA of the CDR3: TGTGCCAGCAGTAGGGGCGGATACAATGAGCAGTTCTTC.

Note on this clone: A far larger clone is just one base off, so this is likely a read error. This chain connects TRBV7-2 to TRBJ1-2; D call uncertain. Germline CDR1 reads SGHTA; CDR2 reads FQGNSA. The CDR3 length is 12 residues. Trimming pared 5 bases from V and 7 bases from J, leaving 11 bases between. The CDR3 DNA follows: TGTGCCAGCAGCGTGTCGGGGTGTGGCTACACCTTC. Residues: CASSVSGCGYTF.

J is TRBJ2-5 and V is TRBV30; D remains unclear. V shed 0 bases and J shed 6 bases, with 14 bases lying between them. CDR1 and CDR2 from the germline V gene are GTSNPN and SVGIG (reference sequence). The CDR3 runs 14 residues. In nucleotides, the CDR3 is TGTGCCTGGAGTGTACCCCTAGTCAGGAAGACCCAGTACTTC. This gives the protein CAWSVPLVRKTQYF.

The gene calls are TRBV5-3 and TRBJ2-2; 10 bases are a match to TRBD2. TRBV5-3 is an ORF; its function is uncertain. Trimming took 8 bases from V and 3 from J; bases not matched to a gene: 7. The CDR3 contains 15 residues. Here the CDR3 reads CASSQGLAYTGELFF. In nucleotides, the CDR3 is TGTGCCAGCAGCCAGGGACTAGCGTACACCGGGGAGCTGTTTTTT.

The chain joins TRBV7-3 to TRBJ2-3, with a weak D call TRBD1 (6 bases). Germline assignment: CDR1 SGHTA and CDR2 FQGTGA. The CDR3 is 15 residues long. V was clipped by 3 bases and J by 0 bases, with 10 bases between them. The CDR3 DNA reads TGTGCCAGCAGCTTTGGCCAGGGGAGCACAGATACGCAGTATTTT. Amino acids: CASSFGQGSTDTQYF. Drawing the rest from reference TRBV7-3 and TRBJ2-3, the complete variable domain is GAGVSQTPSNKVTEKGKYVELRCDPISGHTALYWYRQSLGQGPEFLIYFQGTGAADDSGLPNDRFFAVRPEGSVSTLKIQRTERGDSAVYLCASSFGQGSTDTQYFGPGTRLTVL.

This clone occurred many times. The CDR3, as DNA: TGTGCCAGCAGTTCCCCTTCGGGAGAGCAGTTCTTC. Translating it yields CASSSPSGEQFF. The rearrangement joins TRBV28 to TRBJ2-1; TRBD2 is a possible D gene (5 bases). With 4 bases removed from V and 10 bases from J, the gap between germline ends came to 11 bases. This CDR3 comprises 12 residues. Per germline, CDR1 MDHEN and CDR2 SYDVKM.

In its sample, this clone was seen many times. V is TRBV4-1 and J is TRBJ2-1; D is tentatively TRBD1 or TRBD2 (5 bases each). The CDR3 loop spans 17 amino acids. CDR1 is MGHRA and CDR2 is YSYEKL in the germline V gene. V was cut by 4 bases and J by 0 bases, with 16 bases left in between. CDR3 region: CASSPRGALSSYNEQFF. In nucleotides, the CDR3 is TGCGCCAGCAGCCCGCGAGGGGCCCTGAGCTCCTACAATGAGCAGTTCTTC.